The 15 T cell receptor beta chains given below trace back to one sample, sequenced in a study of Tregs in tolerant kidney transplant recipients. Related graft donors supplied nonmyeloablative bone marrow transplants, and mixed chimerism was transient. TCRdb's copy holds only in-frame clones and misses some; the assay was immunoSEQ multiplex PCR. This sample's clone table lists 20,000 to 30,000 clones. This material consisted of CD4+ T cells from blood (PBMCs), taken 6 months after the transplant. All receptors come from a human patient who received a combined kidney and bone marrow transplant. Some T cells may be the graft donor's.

The CDR3 loop is CASSLPGQGYLTGELFF. The sequenced part of the CDR3 DNA is TGTGCCAGCTCACTTCCTGGACAGGGCTACCTTACCGGGGAG. The V gene is TRBV18, the J gene TRBJ2-2; 8 positions agree with TRBD1. The CDR3 is cut off 3 residues early in the read; its end comes from the germline J gene. Germline assignment: CDR1 KGHSH and CDR2 LQKENI. J lost 5 bases, V lost 4 bases, and 12 bases had no gene match. The CDR3 covers 17 residues.

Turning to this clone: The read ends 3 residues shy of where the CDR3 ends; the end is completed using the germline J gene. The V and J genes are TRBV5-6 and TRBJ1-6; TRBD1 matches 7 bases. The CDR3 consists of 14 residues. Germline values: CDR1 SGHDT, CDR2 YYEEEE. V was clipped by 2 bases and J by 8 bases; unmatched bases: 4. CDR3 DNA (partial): TGTGCCAGCAGCTTCCGAGGGGGCGATTCACCC. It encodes CASSFRGGDSP. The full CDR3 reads CASSFRGGDSPLHF.

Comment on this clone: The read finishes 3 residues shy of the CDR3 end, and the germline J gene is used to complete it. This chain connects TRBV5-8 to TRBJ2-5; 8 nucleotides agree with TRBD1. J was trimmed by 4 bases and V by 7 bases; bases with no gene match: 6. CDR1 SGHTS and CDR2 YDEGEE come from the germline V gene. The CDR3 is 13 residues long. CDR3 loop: CASGPDRGETQYF. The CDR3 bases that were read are TGTGCCAGCGGCCCAGACAGGGGAGAGACC.

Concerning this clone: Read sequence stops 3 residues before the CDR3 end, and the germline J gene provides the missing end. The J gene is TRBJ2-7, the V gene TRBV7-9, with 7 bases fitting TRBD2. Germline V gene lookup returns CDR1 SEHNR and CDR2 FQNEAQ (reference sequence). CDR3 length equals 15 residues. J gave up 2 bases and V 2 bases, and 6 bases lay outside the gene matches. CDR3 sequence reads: CASSLRGGAPYEQYF. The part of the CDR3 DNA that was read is TGTGCCAGCAGCTTAAGGGGAGGGGCCCCCTACGAG. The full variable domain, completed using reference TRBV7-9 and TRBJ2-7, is DTGVSQNPRHKITKRGQNVTFRCDPISEHNRLYWYRQTLGQGPEFLTYFQNEAQLEKSRLLSDRFSAERPKGSFSTLEIQRTEQGDSAMYLCASSLRGGAPYEQYFGPGTRLTVT.

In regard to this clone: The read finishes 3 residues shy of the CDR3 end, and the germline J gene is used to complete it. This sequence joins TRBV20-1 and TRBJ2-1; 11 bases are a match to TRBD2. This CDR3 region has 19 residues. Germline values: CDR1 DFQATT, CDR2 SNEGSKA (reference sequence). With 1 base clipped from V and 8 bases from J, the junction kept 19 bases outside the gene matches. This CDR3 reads CSARVYILAGALARDEQFF. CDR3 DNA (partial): TGCAGTGCTAGAGTATATATACTAGCGGGAGCCCTAGCTAGGGATGAG.

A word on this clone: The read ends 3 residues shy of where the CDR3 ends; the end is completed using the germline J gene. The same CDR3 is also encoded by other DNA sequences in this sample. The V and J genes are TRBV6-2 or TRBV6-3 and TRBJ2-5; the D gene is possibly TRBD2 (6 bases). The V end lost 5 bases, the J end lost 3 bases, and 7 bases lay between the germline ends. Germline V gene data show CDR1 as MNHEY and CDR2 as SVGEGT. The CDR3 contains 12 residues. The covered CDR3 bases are TGTGCCAGCAGTCCTAGCGAAGAGACC. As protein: CASSPSEET. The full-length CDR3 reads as CASSPSEETQYF.

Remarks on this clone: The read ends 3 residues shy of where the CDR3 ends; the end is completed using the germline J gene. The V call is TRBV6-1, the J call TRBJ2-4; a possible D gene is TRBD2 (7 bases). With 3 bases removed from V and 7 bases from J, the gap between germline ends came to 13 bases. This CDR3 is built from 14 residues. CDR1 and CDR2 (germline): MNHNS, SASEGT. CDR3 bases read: TGTGCCAGCAGTGACGTAGGGGGGGAGAACATT. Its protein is CASSDVGGENI. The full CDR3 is CASSDVGGENIQYF.

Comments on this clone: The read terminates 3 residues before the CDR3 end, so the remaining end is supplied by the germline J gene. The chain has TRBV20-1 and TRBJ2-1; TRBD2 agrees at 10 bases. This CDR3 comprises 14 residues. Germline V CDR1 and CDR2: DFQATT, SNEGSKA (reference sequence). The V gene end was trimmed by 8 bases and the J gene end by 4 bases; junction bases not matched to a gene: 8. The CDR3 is CSLLTSGVYNEQFF. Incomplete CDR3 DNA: TGCAGTCTCCTTACTAGCGGGGTATACAATGAG.

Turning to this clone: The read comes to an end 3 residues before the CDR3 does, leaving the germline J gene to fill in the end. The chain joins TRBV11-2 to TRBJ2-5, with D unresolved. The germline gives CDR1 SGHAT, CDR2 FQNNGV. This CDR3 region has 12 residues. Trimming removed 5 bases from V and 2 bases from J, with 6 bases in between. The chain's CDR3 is CASSHIQETQYF. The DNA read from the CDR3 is TGTGCCAGCAGCCACATACAAGAGACC.

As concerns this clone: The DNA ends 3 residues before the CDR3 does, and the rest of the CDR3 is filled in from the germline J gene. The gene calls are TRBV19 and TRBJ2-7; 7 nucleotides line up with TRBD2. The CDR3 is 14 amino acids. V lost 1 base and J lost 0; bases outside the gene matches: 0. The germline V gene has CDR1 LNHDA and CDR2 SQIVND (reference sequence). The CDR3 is CASSIGTSSYEQYF. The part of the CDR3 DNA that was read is TGTGCCAGTAGTATAGGGACTAGCTCCTACGAG.

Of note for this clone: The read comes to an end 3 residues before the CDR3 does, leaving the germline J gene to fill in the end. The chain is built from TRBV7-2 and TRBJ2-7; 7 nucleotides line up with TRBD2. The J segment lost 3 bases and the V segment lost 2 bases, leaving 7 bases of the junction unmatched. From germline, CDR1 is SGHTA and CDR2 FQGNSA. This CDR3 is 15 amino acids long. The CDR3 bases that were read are TGTGCCAGCAGCTTATCTCCGGGCGGGGGCTACGAG. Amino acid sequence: CASSLSPGGGYE. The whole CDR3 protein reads CASSLSPGGGYEQYF.

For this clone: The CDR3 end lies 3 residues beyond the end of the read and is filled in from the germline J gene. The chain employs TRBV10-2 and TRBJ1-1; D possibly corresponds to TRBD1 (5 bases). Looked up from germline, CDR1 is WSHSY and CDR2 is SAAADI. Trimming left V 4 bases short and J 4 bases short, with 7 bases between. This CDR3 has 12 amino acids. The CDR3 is CASSAGGTEAFF. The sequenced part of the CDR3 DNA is TGCGCCAGCAGTGCCGGGGGCACTGAA.

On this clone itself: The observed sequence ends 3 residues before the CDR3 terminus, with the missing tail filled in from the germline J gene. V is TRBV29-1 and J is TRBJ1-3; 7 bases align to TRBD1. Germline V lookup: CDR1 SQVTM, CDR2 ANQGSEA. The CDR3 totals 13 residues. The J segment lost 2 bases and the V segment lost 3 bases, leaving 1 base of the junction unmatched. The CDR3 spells CSVETGTGNTIYF. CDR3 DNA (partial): TGCAGCGTTGAGACAGGGACTGGAAACACC. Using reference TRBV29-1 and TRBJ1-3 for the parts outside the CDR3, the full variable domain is SAVISQKPSRDICQRGTSLTIQCQVDSQVTMMFWYRQQPGQSLTLIATANQGSEATYESGFVIDKFPISRPNLTFSTLTVSNMSPEDSSIYLCSVETGTGNTIYFGEGSWLTVV.

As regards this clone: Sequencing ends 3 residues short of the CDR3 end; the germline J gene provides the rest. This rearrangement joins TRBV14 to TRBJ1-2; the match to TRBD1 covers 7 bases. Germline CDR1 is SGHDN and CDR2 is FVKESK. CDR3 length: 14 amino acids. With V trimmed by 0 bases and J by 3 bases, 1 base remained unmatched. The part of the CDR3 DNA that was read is TGTGCCAGCAGCCAAGACAGGGGGGACTATGGC. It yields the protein CASSQDRGDYG. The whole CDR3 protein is CASSQDRGDYGYTF.

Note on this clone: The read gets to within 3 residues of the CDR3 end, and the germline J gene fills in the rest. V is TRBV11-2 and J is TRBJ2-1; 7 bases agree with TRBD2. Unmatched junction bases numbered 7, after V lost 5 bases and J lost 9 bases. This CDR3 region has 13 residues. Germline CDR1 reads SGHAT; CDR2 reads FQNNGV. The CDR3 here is CASSKSGISEQFF. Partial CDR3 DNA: TGTGCCAGCAGCAAAAGCGGGATTAGTGAG. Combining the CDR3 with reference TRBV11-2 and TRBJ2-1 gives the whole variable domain EAGVAQSPRYKIIEKRQSVAFWCNPISGHATLYWYQQILGQGPKLLIQFQNNGVVDDSQLPKDRFSAERLKGVDSTLKIQPAKLEDSAVYLCASSKSGISEQFFGPGTRLTVL.